This T cell receptor (beta chain) was captured in a study of blood T cell repertoires in COVID-19. The wider study: Whether acute or convalescent, the COVID-19 samples came from the United States, Italy and Spain.

The data were produced by immunoSEQ multiplex PCR, yet TCRdb's version contains in-frame clones alone and is incomplete. The sample lists about 320,000 clones, around 90% occurring once. Germline V gene lookup returns CDR1 LGHNA and CDR2 YSLEER. The CDR3 length is 16 residues. V was shortened by 4 bases and J by 8 bases, with 20 bases between the two germline ends. This sequence originates from a man in his sixties who had recovered from COVID-19. Source material: PBMCs or T cells enriched from blood (not recorded which). This chain joins TRBV4-3 and TRBJ2-2; weak D call: TRBD2 (6 bases). DNA of the CDR3: TGCGCCAGCAGCCCCAATTTGCGGGGCCTATCGGGGGAGCTGTTTTTT. Protein product: CASSPNLRGLSGELFF.